The 6 T cell receptor beta chains reported below all come from one sample, sequenced in a study of cytomegalovirus exposure and HLA in healthy donors. Primers for the PCR totalled 60 Vbeta and 13 Jbeta. Assay: immunoSEQ multiplex PCR; the TCRdb copy retains only in-frame clones and omits some. Among 55,000 to 70,000 clones listed, 86% were seen once. The sequencing sample was made of PBMCs. The origin of the receptors is a woman under 40 in good health and CMV-seronegative.

This chain joins TRBV19 and TRBJ2-7, with D unresolved. Trimming stripped 8 bases from V and 3 bases from J, with 8 bases between. CDR3 length: 11 amino acids. Germline CDR1 is LNHDA and CDR2 is SQIVND (reference sequence). The CDR3 nucleotides are TGTGCCAGTGCCGACATCTACGAGCAGTACTTC. Amino acid sequence: CASADIYEQYF.

This clone was seen only a few times. The V and J genes are TRBV4-2 and TRBJ1-4, with 8 positions matching TRBD1. Trimming removed 10 bases from V and 8 bases from J; junction bases left unmatched: 9. There are 13 residues in the CDR3. The germline V gene has CDR1 LGHNA and CDR2 YNFKEQ. CDR3 region: CATQPTGEEKLFF. For the CDR3, the DNA is TGTGCCACCCAGCCGACAGGGGAAGAAAAACTGTTTTTT.

The chain links TRBV7-2 to TRBJ1-6; 9 positions agree with TRBD1. In germline, CDR1 is SGHTA, CDR2 FQGNSA. Trimming cost V 5 bases and J 6 bases; bases outside gene matches: 8. The CDR3 loop spans 16 amino acids. The CDR3 region is CASSLGGTGINSPLHF. DNA for the CDR3: TGTGCCAGCAGCCTAGGAGGGACAGGGATTAATTCACCCCTCCACTTT.

The chain joins TRBV2 to TRBJ2-7; 7 bases fit TRBD1. The CDR3 is 14 residues long. V shed 7 bases and J 3 bases; nucleotides not matched to a gene: 9. Germline V lookup: CDR1 SNHLY, CDR2 FYNNEI. Here the CDR3 reads CASTEQGDRYEQYF. The DNA of the CDR3 is TGTGCCAGCACGGAGCAGGGGGACCGCTACGAGCAGTACTTC.

The V gene is TRBV27, the J gene TRBJ2-3; 7 nucleotides match TRBD2. The CDR3 spans 14 residues. Germline CDR1 is MNHEY and CDR2 is SMNVEV (reference sequence). The ends lost 6 bases at V and 3 bases at J; junction bases unmatched: 6. CDR3 sequence reads: CASRRGSTTDTQYF. CDR3 nucleotide sequence: TGTGCCAGCAGGCGCGGGAGTACGACAGATACGCAGTATTTT.

This CDR3 reads CASSQDVSNTGELFF. CDR3 DNA: TGTGCCAGCAGCCAAGATGTAAGCAACACCGGGGAGCTGTTTTTT. The chain carries TRBV4-2 and TRBJ2-2; D is unclear. Trimming shortened V by 0 bases and J by 2 bases, and 7 bases separated the two germline ends. This CDR3 is 15 amino acids long. Germline values: CDR1 LGHNA, CDR2 YNFKEQ.